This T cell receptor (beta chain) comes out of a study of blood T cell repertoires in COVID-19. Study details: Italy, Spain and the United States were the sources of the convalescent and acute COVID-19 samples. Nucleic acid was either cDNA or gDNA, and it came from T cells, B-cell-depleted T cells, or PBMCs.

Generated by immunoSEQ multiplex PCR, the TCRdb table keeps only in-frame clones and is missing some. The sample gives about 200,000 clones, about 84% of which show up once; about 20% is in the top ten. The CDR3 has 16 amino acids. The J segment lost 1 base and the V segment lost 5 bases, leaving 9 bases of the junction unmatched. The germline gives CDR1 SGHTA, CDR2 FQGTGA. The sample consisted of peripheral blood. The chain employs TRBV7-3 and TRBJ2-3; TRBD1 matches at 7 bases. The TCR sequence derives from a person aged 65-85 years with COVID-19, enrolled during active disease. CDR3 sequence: CASSARLGTGTDTQYF. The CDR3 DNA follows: TGTGCCAGCAGCGCAAGACTCGGGACAGGCACAGATACGCAGTATTTT.